Reported below is one TCR beta chain. This clone was detected only once. What antigen it recognizes has not been identified. No clone much larger than this one lies a single base away; base qualities are absent. Trimming takes 4 bases from V and 0 bases from J, and the germline ends sit 10 bases apart. Per the germline V gene (reference sequence), SGHAT is the CDR1 and FQDESV is the CDR2. The CDR3 numbers 15 residues from cysteine through phenylalanine. Just the 45-base CDR3 DNA is kept, in frame starting at base 1. Whole blood was collected in K2EDTA tubes by collaborating institutions according to the institutions' own protocols. For TCRbeta analysis, collaborators shipped samples in one of three forms: frozen whole blood, isolated PBMCs, or DNA extracted from either of those sample types. TCRbeta CDR3 regions were amplified from genomic DNA by means of the immunoSEQ Assay, a bias-controlled multiplex PCR. The original methods were these. Within the assay, amplification of reference gene primers was used to estimate how many nucleated cells each sample contained. To quantify the absolute abundance of each unique TCRbeta CDR3 rearrangement, sequence reads were collapsed and filtered. Productive Simpson clonality was computed per sample as the square root of Simpson's diversity index over productive rearrangements. TCRdb holds this immuneACCESS table with in-frame rearrangements only. Some clones are missing; in checked studies, unresolved V genes explain under half, and the rest has no known cause. Clonal size and the V and J genes are those of that table, whereas D and trimming came from the DNA. This sample has more than 25,000 clones in its table, and 75% to 90% of those were observed once. The ten largest account for around a sixth of the sample.

This record comes from a study of blood T cell repertoires in COVID-19 (TCRdb year 2020). Regarding the study in general: The collaborator samples originated in the United States, Italy and Spain and spanned the acute and convalescent phases of COVID-19. The sample metadata nearly always contained a de-identified subject ID, COVID-19 status, age in years and sex. The samples were drawn from two sources: the first 160 participants of the ongoing ImmuneRACE study, and 1,000 to 1,500 subjects contributed by 6 global collaborators. Where HLA class I and class II types were available, the types were taken from metadata supplied by the sample provider, not from assay-based typing. The material from the prospective study consisted of cDNA or gDNA derived from T cells, B-cell-depleted T cells, or PBMCs. The dataset comprised deeply sampled blood TCRbeta repertoires from subjects exposed to, actively infected with, or recovered from COVID-19. A freely available public database, intended as a resource for researchers studying the immune response to SARS-CoV-2, is where the repertoires were released. What the research found in general, with its limitations: The amount of clinical and demographic metadata varied by source and participant and was provided uncurated.

Source material: peripheral blood. This TCR was sampled from a man older than 75 with acute or convalescent COVID-19. Rearrangement joined TRBV11-1 to TRBJ1-3, and TRBD1 may be the D gene, going by 6 matching bases. The DNA sequence is as follows: TGTGCCAGCAGCTCGGACAGAGTCTCTGGAAACACCATATATTTT. Its protein product is CASSSDRVSGNTIYF.